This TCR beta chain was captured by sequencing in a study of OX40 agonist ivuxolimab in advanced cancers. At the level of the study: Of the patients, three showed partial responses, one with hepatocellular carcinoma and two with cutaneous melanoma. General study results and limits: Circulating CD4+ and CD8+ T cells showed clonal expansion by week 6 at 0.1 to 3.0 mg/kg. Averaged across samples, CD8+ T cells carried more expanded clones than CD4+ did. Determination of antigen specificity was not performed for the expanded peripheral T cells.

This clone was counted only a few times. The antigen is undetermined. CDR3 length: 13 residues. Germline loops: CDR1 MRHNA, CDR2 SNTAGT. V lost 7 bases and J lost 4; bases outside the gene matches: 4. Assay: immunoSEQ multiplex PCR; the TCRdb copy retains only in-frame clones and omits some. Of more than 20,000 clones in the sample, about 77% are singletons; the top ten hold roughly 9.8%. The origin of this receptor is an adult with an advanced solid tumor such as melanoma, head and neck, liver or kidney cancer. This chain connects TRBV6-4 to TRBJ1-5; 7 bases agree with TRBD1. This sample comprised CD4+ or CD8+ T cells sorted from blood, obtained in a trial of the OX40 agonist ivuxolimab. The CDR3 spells CASMPGGNQPQHF. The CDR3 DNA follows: TGTGCCAGCATGCCAGGGGGAAATCAGCCCCAGCATTTT.